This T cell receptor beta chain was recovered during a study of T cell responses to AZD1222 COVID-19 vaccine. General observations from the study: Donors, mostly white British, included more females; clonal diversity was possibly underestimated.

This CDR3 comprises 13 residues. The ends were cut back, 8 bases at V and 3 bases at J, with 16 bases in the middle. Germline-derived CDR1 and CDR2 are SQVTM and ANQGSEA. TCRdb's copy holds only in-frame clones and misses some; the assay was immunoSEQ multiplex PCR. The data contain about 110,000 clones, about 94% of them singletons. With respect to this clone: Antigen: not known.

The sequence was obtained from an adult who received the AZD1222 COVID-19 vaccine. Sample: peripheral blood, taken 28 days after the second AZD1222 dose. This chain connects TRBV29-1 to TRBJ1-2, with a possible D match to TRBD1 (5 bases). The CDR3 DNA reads TGCAGCTCACGGACAACGGCAGACTATGGCTACACCTTC. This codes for CSSRTTADYGYTF.